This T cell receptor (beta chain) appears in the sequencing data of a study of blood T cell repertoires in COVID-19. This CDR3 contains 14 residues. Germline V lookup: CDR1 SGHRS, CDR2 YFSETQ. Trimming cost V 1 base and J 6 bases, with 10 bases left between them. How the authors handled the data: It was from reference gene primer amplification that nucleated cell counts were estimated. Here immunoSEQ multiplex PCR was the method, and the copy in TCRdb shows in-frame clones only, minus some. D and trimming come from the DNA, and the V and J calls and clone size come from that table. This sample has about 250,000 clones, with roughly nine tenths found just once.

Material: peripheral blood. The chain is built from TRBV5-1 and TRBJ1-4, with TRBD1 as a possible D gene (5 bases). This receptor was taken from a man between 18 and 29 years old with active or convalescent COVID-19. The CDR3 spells CASSLSGTDEKLFF. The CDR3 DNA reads TGCGCCAGCAGCTTGAGCGGGACTGATGAAAAACTGTTTTTT.